These T cell receptor beta chains were read from a single sample in a study of cytomegalovirus exposure and HLA in healthy donors. Some clones are missing from TCRdb's copy, which holds only in-frame ones; the method was immunoSEQ multiplex PCR. The sample carries 160,000 or so clones, about 85% recorded once. Source material: PBMCs. Receptor source: a man aged 50 or older in good health and CMV-seropositive. CDR3s include the opening cysteine and the closing phenylalanine or tryptophan. D genes are given only for firm matches. Clone sizes are given selectively: once, few, many, or a class where the clone is expanded.

TRBV27	.	16	.	TRBJ2-1	TGTGCCAGCAGTCCCCTCCGGGGGAGCTCCTACAATGAGCAGTTCTTC	CASSPLRGSSYNEQFF
TRBV4-3	.	15	.	TRBJ2-2	TGCGCCAGCAGCCAGGGGGGGGCGGACACCGGGGAGCTGTTTTTT	CASSQGGADTGELFF
TRBV29-1	once	15	.	TRBJ2-5	TGCAGCGTTGAAAACGCCCAGAAGACTAGATCAACCCAGTACTTC	CSVENAQKTRSTQYF
TRBV28	.	12	.	TRBJ1-4	TGTGCCAGCAGTTTTGGAGAAGAAAAACTGTTTTTT	CASSFGEEKLFF
TRBV9	few	14	.	TRBJ2-3	TGTGCCAGCAGCGTACGAGAGCTCACAGATACGCAGTATTTT	CASSVRELTDTQYF
TRBV15	.	16	TRBD1	TRBJ1-5	TGTGCCACCAGCAGAGGGGGGACAGGCGAATATCAGCCCCAGCATTTT	CATSRGGTGEYQPQHF
TRBV4-2	once	15	TRBD2	TRBJ2-3	TGTGCCAGCAGCCAAGATCAACTAGCGGCAGATACGCAGTATTTT	CASSQDQLAADTQYF
TRBV5-1	.	16	TRBD2	TRBJ2-3	TGTGCCAGCAGCTCGGGACTAGCGGGAGTGGTAGATACGCAGTATTTT	CASSSGLAGVVDTQYF
TRBV6-5	.	14	.	TRBJ1-2	TGTGCCAGCAGGATCTCAGGGAACACACATGGCTACACCTTC	CASRISGNTHGYTF
TRBV5-1	.	14	TRBD2	TRBJ2-5	TGCGCCAGCAGTTTAGCGGGAGCCCAAGAGACCCAGTACTTC	CASSLAGAQETQYF
TRBV19	.	15	TRBD1	TRBJ2-7	TGTGCCAGTAGCCTATGGTCCGGGACAGCTTACGAGCAGTACTTC	CASSLWSGTAYEQYF
TRBV18	.	17	TRBD1	TRBJ2-7	TGTGCCAGCTCACCCGCCCGGGACAGGGGGCGAGCCTACGAGCAGTACTTC	CASSPARDRGRAYEQYF
TRBV19	.	17	TRBD1	TRBJ1-6	TGTGCCAGTAGTAGTGCCCGACCGGGACAGGGAAATTCACCCCTCCACTTT	CASSSARPGQGNSPLHF
TRBV4-2	.	17	TRBD1	TRBJ2-2	TGTGCCAGCAGCCAACAACCGGGACAGGGAAAAGCCGGGGAGCTGTTTTTT	CASSQQPGQGKAGELFF
TRBV30	.	13	.	TRBJ1-2	TGTGCCTGGAGTGTACAAGGGGACTATGGCTACACCTTC	CAWSVQGDYGYTF
TRBV11-2	.	15	TRBD2	TRBJ2-5	TGTGCCAGCAGCTTAGGGGGAGGGCCTCCGGAGACCCAGTACTTC	CASSLGGGPPETQYF
TRBV5-1	.	17	TRBD2	TRBJ2-1	TGCGCCAGCAGCCCCGTTGCTAGCGGGAGTTTGGGCAATGAGCAGTTCTTC	CASSPVASGSLGNEQFF
TRBV11-3	.	13	TRBD1	TRBJ2-7	TGTGCCAGCAGCACCGGACAGGGTTACGAGCAGTACTTC	CASSTGQGYEQYF